These T cell receptor beta chains were read from a single sample in a study of cytomegalovirus exposure and HLA in healthy donors. Using immunoSEQ multiplex PCR, the repertoire was profiled, and TCRdb retains in-frame clones only, with some absent. The sample has fewer than 200,000 clones, around four fifths seen once. The sample comprised PBMCs. All receptors come from a female donor in good health and CMV-seronegative. Both conserved end residues are part of each CDR3. Each record gives: V gene, clone size, D gene, J gene, CDR3 protein, CDR3 DNA. A D gene is named only where the DNA matches it firmly. Clone size appears in some rows only: once, few, many, or a class for an expanded clone.

TRBV19	.	.	TRBJ1-5	CASSLHMQPQHF	TGTGCCAGTAGTCTCCACATGCAGCCCCAGCATTTT
TRBV10-3	.	.	TRBJ2-5	CAISDPAGVQEAQYF	TGTGCCATCAGTGATCCCGCAGGGGTCCAAGAGGCCCAGTACTTC
TRBV10-3	few	TRBD2	TRBJ2-1	CAITQGLASSYNEQFF	TGTGCCATCACCCAGGGACTAGCGAGCTCCTACAATGAGCAGTTCTTC
TRBV7-8	few	.	TRBJ2-1	CASSLRLVEVRGEQFF	TGTGCCAGCAGCTTACGGTTGGTAGAGGTCCGGGGGGAGCAGTTCTTC
TRBV5-1	.	.	TRBJ2-1	CASSLEPYNEQFF	TGCGCCAGCAGCTTGGAGCCTTACAATGAGCAGTTCTTC
TRBV7-2	.	TRBD2	TRBJ2-3	CASSTRRGSDTQYF	TGTGCCAGCAGCACCAGGCGGGGGTCAGATACGCAGTATTTT
TRBV29-1	.	.	TRBJ2-5	CSVREETQYF	TGCAGCGTGAGAGAAGAGACCCAGTACTTC
TRBV15	.	.	TRBJ2-7	CATSIRGTYEQYF	TGTGCCACCAGCATTCGGGGGACCTACGAGCAGTACTTC
TRBV5-1	.	.	TRBJ1-6	CASSPWGGNSPLHF	TGCGCCAGCAGCCCCTGGGGGGGAAATTCACCCCTCCACTTT
TRBV6-6	.	.	TRBJ2-7	CASSYGAKRSSYEQYF	TGTGCCAGCAGTTACGGAGCGAAACGCAGCTCCTACGAGCAGTACTTC
TRBV2	.	TRBD1	TRBJ1-1	CASNRRGPQLEAFF	TGTGCCAGCAATAGGAGGGGGCCCCAACTTGAAGCTTTCTTT
TRBV6-5	once	TRBD1	TRBJ1-1	CASSLWLQGSTEAFF	TGTGCCAGCAGTCTGTGGTTACAGGGGAGCACTGAAGCTTTCTTT
TRBV5-1	once	TRBD1	TRBJ1-1	CASSPTGDHTEAFF	TGCGCCAGCAGCCCGACAGGGGATCACACTGAAGCTTTCTTT
TRBV29-1	once	.	TRBJ2-7	CSVGSMGQGQYF	TGCAGCGTTGGGTCGATGGGGCAGGGGCAGTACTTC
TRBV30	.	.	TRBJ2-2	CAWRESPGELFF	TGTGCCTGGAGGGAGTCTCCCGGGGAGCTGTTTTTT
TRBV25-1	.	TRBD2	TRBJ2-4	CASSDGRALTKNIQYF	TGTGCCAGCAGTGATGGGAGGGCGTTAACCAAAAACATTCAGTACTTC
TRBV30	.	TRBD2	TRBJ2-5	CAWSPGLAGETQYF	TGTGCCTGGAGTCCCGGACTAGCGGGAGAGACCCAGTACTTC
TRBV6-6	.	TRBD2	TRBJ2-2	CASSTRGGVGGGELFF	TGTGCCAGCAGTACCCGGGGGGGGGTCGGAGGCGGGGAGCTGTTTTTT
TRBV7-9	few	.	TRBJ1-2	CASSPDPGRSYGYTF	TGTGCCAGCAGCCCCGACCCAGGGCGCTCCTATGGCTACACCTTC
TRBV7-2	.	.	TRBJ1-3	CASSGTLRNTIYF	TGTGCCAGCAGCGGGACTCTTAGAAACACCATATATTTT
TRBV19	.	TRBD1	TRBJ1-5	CASSPTGGVGNQPQHF	TGTGCCAGTAGCCCGACAGGGGGCGTCGGGAATCAGCCCCAGCATTTT
TRBV5-1	.	.	TRBJ2-1	CASSLTSTSSYNEQFF	TGCGCCAGCAGCTTGACTAGCACAAGCTCCTACAATGAGCAGTTCTTC
TRBV9	.	.	TRBJ2-3	CASSTQGFPTDTQYF	TGTGCCAGCAGCACCCAGGGATTTCCAACAGATACGCAGTATTTT
TRBV11-3	.	TRBD2	TRBJ2-7	CASSLGLAGAYEQYF	TGTGCCAGCAGCTTAGGACTAGCGGGGGCCTACGAGCAGTACTTC
TRBV7-9	.	TRBD1	TRBJ2-7	CASSERTGTYEQYF	TGTGCCAGCAGCGAGAGGACAGGGACCTACGAGCAGTACTTC
TRBV6-4	.	.	TRBJ2-7	CASSRKRHMTGLSYEQYF	TGTGCCAGCAGTCGGAAGAGGCATATGACAGGACTTTCCTACGAGCAGTACTTC
TRBV30	.	TRBD1	TRBJ1-2	CAWSGTVYGYTF	TGTGCCTGGAGCGGGACAGTCTATGGCTACACCTTC
TRBV2	.	.	TRBJ1-1	CASLRDRSEQAFF	TGTGCCAGCCTAAGAGACAGGTCCGAGCAAGCTTTCTTT
TRBV5-6	.	TRBD1	TRBJ2-2	CASSPTGGTGELFF	TGTGCCAGCAGCCCGACAGGGGGCACCGGGGAGCTGTTTTTT
TRBV7-2	few	.	TRBJ2-1	CASSLRLVSSLYNEQFF	TGTGCCAGCAGCTTAAGGCTAGTATCTAGTCTTTACAATGAGCAGTTCTTC
TRBV11-2	.	TRBD2	TRBJ2-1	CASSLNSGGASDEQFF	TGTGCCAGCAGCTTAAACAGCGGGGGGGCCTCAGATGAGCAGTTCTTC
TRBV7-9	.	.	TRBJ2-1	CSSSFEGREQFF	TGTTCCAGCAGCTTCGAGGGCCGGGAGCAGTTCTTC
TRBV2	once	TRBD2	TRBJ2-5	CASSVGSGGQETQYF	TGTGCCAGCAGTGTTGGGAGCGGGGGTCAAGAGACCCAGTACTTC
TRBV9	.	.	TRBJ1-3	CASSTPFTDTIYF	TGTGCCAGCAGCACCCCCTTTACGGACACCATATATTTT
TRBV6-5	once	TRBD1	TRBJ2-7	CASNRQGTYEQYF	TGTGCCAGCAACAGACAGGGTACCTACGAGCAGTACTTC
TRBV28	.	.	TRBJ2-6	CASSDYPGANVLTF	TGTGCCAGCAGTGACTACCCTGGGGCCAACGTCCTGACTTTC
TRBV10-3	.	.	TRBJ2-3	CAISEGSGARTDTQYF	TGTGCCATCAGTGAGGGTTCAGGGGCGCGCACAGATACGCAGTATTTT
TRBV29-1	.	TRBD1	TRBJ1-5	CSAATGGNQPQHF	TGCAGCGCCGCGACAGGGGGCAACCAGCCCCAGCATTTT
TRBV5-4	.	.	TRBJ1-2	CASSLVGELNGYTF	TGTGCCAGCAGCTTGGTAGGGGAACTCAATGGCTACACCTTC
TRBV5-1	.	.	TRBJ1-3	CASSPQGTGNTIYF	TGCGCCAGCAGCCCGCAGGGAACTGGAAACACCATATATTTT
TRBV5-1	.	TRBD1	TRBJ2-2	CASSLTGGYTGELFF	TGCGCCAGCAGCTTGACAGGGGGGTACACCGGGGAGCTGTTTTTT
TRBV7-3	.	TRBD2	TRBJ2-7	CASSPTSGSDEQYF	TGTGCCAGCAGCCCGACTAGCGGGAGCGACGAGCAGTACTTC
TRBV14	.	TRBD1	TRBJ2-6	CASSLWTGGVSGANVLTF	TGTGCCAGCAGCCTTTGGACAGGGGGGGTCTCTGGGGCCAACGTCCTGACTTTC
TRBV6-5	once	TRBD1	TRBJ2-7	CATSRGQGSGEQYF	TGTGCCACATCCCGGGGACAGGGGAGCGGGGAGCAGTACTTC
TRBV5-1	.	.	TRBJ1-1	CASSEGPGAEAFF	TGCGCCAGCAGCGAGGGCCCAGGGGCCGAAGCTTTCTTT
TRBV6-6	.	.	TRBJ1-1	CASSYREDTEAFF	TGTGCCAGCAGTTATCGAGAAGACACTGAAGCTTTCTTT
TRBV7-9	.	.	TRBJ2-4	CASSLAQAGKNIQYF	TGTGCCAGCAGCTTAGCGCAAGCAGGGAAAAACATTCAGTACTTC
TRBV7-9	.	.	TRBJ1-2	CARGEINYGYTF	TGTGCCAGAGGGGAAATTAACTATGGCTACACCTTC
TRBV18	many	TRBD1	TRBJ1-5	CASSPPGGQGGDQPQHF	TGTGCCAGCTCACCACCCGGAGGACAGGGGGGAGATCAGCCCCAGCATTTT
TRBV7-6	.	.	TRBJ1-6	CASQGVIYNSPLHF	TGTGCCAGCCAGGGCGTAATCTATAATTCACCCCTCCACTTT
TRBV6-5	.	.	TRBJ2-2	CASSPGANTGELFF	TGTGCCAGCAGTCCGGGAGCGAACACCGGGGAGCTGTTTTTT
TRBV7-9	.	.	TRBJ2-7	CASSQGNSYEQYF	TGTGCCAGCAGTCAGGGGAACTCCTACGAGCAGTACTTC
TRBV6-1	.	.	TRBJ2-5	CASSLIGGVGTQYF	TGTGCCAGCAGTTTAATAGGGGGAGTGGGGACCCAGTACTTC
TRBV30	few	.	TRBJ1-1	CAWRGDTEAFF	TGTGCCTGGAGGGGCGACACTGAAGCTTTCTTT
TRBV7-9	.	.	TRBJ2-3	CASSYSGGADTQYF	TGTGCCAGCAGTTATAGCGGAGGGGCAGATACGCAGTATTTT